What follows are 27 T cell receptor beta chains derived from one specimen sequenced in a study of T cell repertoires in cytomegalovirus infection. Their cognate antigens are unknown. TCRdb redid the calling of the reads with MiXCR, one entry per CDR3 protein. The data show fewer than 1,000,000 distinct CDR3 sequences, roughly 30% seen once. Sequences were derived from cultured CD8+ T cells from PBMCs, sampled from culture after CMV antigen stimulation. These receptors were taken from a human donor in good health (CMV status not recorded). Some clones in this sample may be carry-over from other donors' samples.

This clonotype was counted only a few times. The genes are TRBV4-2 and TRBJ1-4, with D unresolved. Looked up from germline, CDR1 is LGHNA and CDR2 is YNFKEQ. Trimming cost V 1 base and J 2 bases, with 14 bases left between them. This CDR3 spans 17 amino acids. DNA of the CDR3: TGTGCCAGCAGCCAAGGGAAAAGGGTGCGCACTAATGAAAAACTGTTTTTT. Protein sequence: CASSQGKRVRTNEKLFF.

The chain links TRBV7-6 to TRBJ1-1; unclear D gene. Trimming stripped 2 bases from V and 3 bases from J, with 22 bases between. The CDR3 has 18 residues. Germline V gene lookup returns CDR1 SGHVS and CDR2 FNYEAQ. The CDR3 DNA is TGTGCCAGCAGCTTATGGGGTCCCGGCGGTATGGAGGACACTGAAGCTTTCTTT. This translates into CASSLWGPGGMEDTEAFF.

V is TRBV19 and J is TRBJ1-5; D gene unclear. Trimming took off 10 bases at V and 6 bases at J, with 19 bases between the two ends. Germline values: CDR1 LNHDA, CDR2 SQIVND (reference sequence). The CDR3 loop spans 14 amino acids. CDR3 in amino acids: CATPKPNWGQPQHF. CDR3 nucleotides: TGTGCCACACCGAAGCCCAATTGGGGTCAGCCCCAGCATTTT.

Ten or more counts support this clonotype. The rearrangement joins TRBV7-6 to TRBJ1-6; D uncertain. This CDR3 spans 16 amino acids. V lost 4 bases and J 3 bases, leaving 13 bases between the germline ends. In germline, CDR1 is SGHVS, CDR2 FNYEAQ. CDR3 bases: TGTGCCAGCAGCTCAAGACGGACCAGCTATAATTCACCCCTCCACTTT. Translation gives CASSSRRTSYNSPLHF.

This clonotype showed up just a few times. The chain combines TRBV12-3 or TRBV12-4 with TRBJ2-1; D call uncertain. The CDR3 covers 11 residues. The V end lost 6 bases, the J end lost 12 bases, and 12 bases lay between the germline ends. The CDR3 loop is CASRSPTGQFF. The CDR3 DNA follows: TGTGCCAGCAGATCGCCGACGGGGCAGTTCTTC.

In the case of this clonotype: One end of the junction is discordant with germline, which a read error may explain. The chain is built from TRBV27 and TRBJ2-1, with 8 bases lining up with TRBD1. Germline V gives CDR1 MNHEY, CDR2 SMNVEV (reference sequence). This CDR3 contains 14 residues. CDR3 sequence (DNA): TGTGCCAGCAGTGTTGACAGGGGAAACAATGAGCGGTTCTTC. Its translation: CASSVDRGNNERFF.

This clonotype appeared many times. The gene calls are TRBV7-3 and TRBJ2-3; 9 bases fit TRBD2. The J segment lost 4 bases and the V segment lost 2 bases, leaving 4 bases of the junction unmatched. The CDR3 has 15 residues. Per germline, CDR1 SGHTA and CDR2 FQGTGA. The CDR3 nucleotides read TGTGCCAGCAGCTTAGGCGGGGGGGCCGCAGATACGCAGTATTTT. Its translation: CASSLGGGAADTQYF.

This clonotype was picked up a small number of times. The chain recombines TRBV27 with TRBJ2-5, with 10 positions matching TRBD1. The V and J ends lost 5 bases and 5 bases, in that order; junction bases with no gene match: 11. The germline CDR1 and CDR2 sequences are MNHEY and SMNVEV (reference sequence). CDR3 length: 16 amino acids. The CDR3 here is CASSPQGQGFFETQYF. CDR3 sequence (DNA): TGTGCCAGCAGTCCCCAGGGACAGGGGTTTTTTGAGACCCAGTACTTC.

This chain connects TRBV25-1 to TRBJ1-1, with a weak D call TRBD1 (5 bases). Trimming pared 1 base from V and 6 bases from J, leaving 24 bases between. The CDR3 spans 18 residues. Germline assignment: CDR1 MGHDK and CDR2 SYGVNS. CDR3: CASSESGIHGGRISEAFF. CDR3 bases: TGTGCCAGCAGTGAATCGGGCATTCACGGGGGGAGGATATCTGAAGCTTTCTTT.

This clonotype was counted at least ten times. The V and J genes are TRBV7-2 and TRBJ2-1, with unresolved D. Germline loops: CDR1 SGHTA, CDR2 FQGNSA. Trimming shortened V by 4 bases and J by 0 bases, and 10 bases separated the two germline ends. CDR3 length: 15 amino acids. The CDR3 DNA reads as TGTGCCAGCAGCTACGTGATCAGCTCCTACAATGAGCAGTTCTTC. Translating gives CASSYVISSYNEQFF.

The chain joins TRBV7-9 to TRBJ2-5; 7 bases align to TRBD1. The CDR3 loop spans 14 amino acids. Germline-derived CDR1 and CDR2 are SEHNR and FQNEAQ (reference sequence). V was clipped by 1 base and J by 5 bases; unmatched bases: 4. The CDR3 here is CASSLEGAMETQYF. The CDR3 DNA follows: TGTGCCAGCAGCTTAGAGGGGGCAATGGAGACCCAGTACTTC.

The table lists this clonotype with many counts. V is TRBV7-6 and J is TRBJ2-7, with D perhaps matching TRBD1 or TRBD2 (5 bases each). The CDR3 is 15 amino acids. CDR1 is SGHVS, CDR2 FNYEAQ, per germline. Trimming took off 5 bases at V and 1 base at J, with 15 bases between the two ends. CDR3 nucleotide sequence: TGTGCCAGCAGCCACCTCCGGGACGGATCCTACGAGCAGTACTTC. Translated, it gives CASSHLRDGSYEQYF.

This clonotype was picked up a small number of times. This chain links TRBV19 with TRBJ1-5, with 7 bases lining up with TRBD1. This CDR3 has 12 amino acids. Looked up from germline, CDR1 is LNHDA and CDR2 is SQIVND (reference sequence). Trimming took 7 bases from V and 7 from J; bases not matched to a gene: 4. CDR3 sequence reads: CASNSGGQPQHF. The DNA for the CDR3 is TGTGCCAGTAACTCAGGGGGGCAGCCCCAGCATTTT.

V is TRBV10-3 and J is TRBJ1-6; D is unclear. The CDR3 is 17 amino acids. Trimming removed 1 base at V and 0 bases at J, with 10 bases between. CDR1 and CDR2 (germline): ENHRY, SYGVKD. In DNA form, the CDR3 reads TGTGCCATCAGTGAGTTCAATCCGGACTCCTATAATTCACCCCTCCACTTT. As protein: CAISEFNPDSYNSPLHF.

This clonotype was seen more than once but under ten times. The chain has TRBV7-9 and TRBJ2-1; tentative D call: TRBD2 (7 bases). The CDR3 totals 16 residues. In germline, CDR1 is SEHNR, CDR2 FQNEAQ (reference sequence). The V end lost 5 bases, the J end lost 3 bases, and 17 bases lay between the germline ends. The chain's CDR3 is CASSQTGAGVYNEQFF. CDR3 DNA: TGTGCCAGCAGCCAGACGGGGGCGGGGGTCTACAATGAGCAGTTCTTC.

The chain employs TRBV6-5 and TRBJ2-5, with D unresolved. Deletions cut 5 bases from V and 4 bases from J, with 11 bases between. CDR1 is MNHEY, CDR2 SVGAGI, per germline. The CDR3 runs to 13 residues. CDR3 loop: CASSPPRRETQYF. The CDR3 nucleotides are TGTGCCAGCAGTCCCCCTCGCAGAGAGACCCAGTACTTC.

The chain is built from TRBV28 and TRBJ2-1, with 7 bases matching TRBD1. Germline assignment: CDR1 MDHEN and CDR2 SYDVKM. This CDR3 is 15 amino acids long. Germline trimming cut 3 bases from V and 12 bases from J; bases unmatched to any gene: 14. CDR3 sequence: CASSFRDSDSRGQFF. CDR3 bases: TGTGCCAGCAGTTTCCGGGACAGCGATTCGAGGGGGCAGTTCTTC. The full variable domain, completed using reference TRBV28 and TRBJ2-1, is DVKVTQSSRYLVKRTGEKVFLECVQDMDHENMFWYRQDPGLGLRLIYFSYDVKMKEKGDIPEGYSVSREKKERFSLILESASTNQTSMYLCASSFRDSDSRGQFFGPGTRLTVL.

This clonotype came up a few times. The chain combines TRBV29-1 with TRBJ2-1; 8 bases align to TRBD2. V shed 5 bases, J shed 2 bases, and the junction held 8 bases outside the gene matches. CDR3 length: 15 amino acids. From germline, CDR1 is SQVTM and CDR2 ANQGSEA. CDR3 loop: CSVSSGWYPYNEQFF. DNA for the CDR3: TGCAGCGTTTCTAGCGGGTGGTATCCCTACAATGAGCAGTTCTTC.

This chain links TRBV4-3 with TRBJ2-1; D remains ambiguous. V lost 1 base and J lost 6, with 7 bases in between. Germline-derived CDR1 and CDR2 are LGHNA and YSLEER. The CDR3 covers 13 residues. The CDR3 nucleotides are TGCGCCAGCAGCCAAGGAAGCTTCAATGAGCAGTTCTTC. This sequence encodes CASSQGSFNEQFF.

This chain links TRBV12-3 or TRBV12-4 with TRBJ1-1; possibly TRBD1 for D (5 bases). The V end was cut by 7 bases, the J end by 8 bases, with 11 bases between. CDR3 length: 11 residues. CDR3 region: CASNSGLEAFF. The CDR3 DNA reads as TGTGCCAGCAACTCGGGGCTGGAAGCTTTCTTT.

The chain has TRBV28 and TRBJ2-5; D not certain. Per the germline V gene, CDR1 is MDHEN and CDR2 is SYDVKM. The CDR3 spans 14 residues. The germline V and J ends were trimmed by 6 bases and 5 bases, with 16 bases remaining between them. The DNA of the CDR3 is TGTGCCAGCAGCACACCGGGTTTACAGGAGACCCAGTACTTC. It specifies CASSTPGLQETQYF.

In its sample, this clonotype was seen many times. The rearrangement links TRBV7-6 to TRBJ2-1; 7 nucleotides line up with TRBD2. Germline values: CDR1 SGHVS, CDR2 FNYEAQ. The CDR3 runs 15 residues. V lost 4 bases to trimming and J lost 8 bases; unmatched junction nucleotides: 11. The CDR3: CASSYGGGVVDEQFF. The CDR3 DNA sequence: TGTGCCAGCAGCTACGGGGGAGGGGTGGTCGATGAGCAGTTCTTC.

This clonotype appeared many times. The chain links TRBV7-8 to TRBJ2-3; D may match TRBD1 or TRBD2 (6 bases each). Germline values: CDR1 SGHVS, CDR2 FQNEAQ. The CDR3 spans 13 residues. V lost 2 bases and J lost 6, with 9 bases in between. This chain's CDR3 is CASSLQGGDTQYF. The CDR3 region has the DNA TGTGCCAGCAGCTTACAAGGGGGGGATACGCAGTATTTT.

There are a few counts of this clonotype. The J gene is TRBJ2-7, the V gene TRBV6-7; tentative D call: TRBD2 (6 bases). TRBV6-7 qualifies as an ORF whose function is uncertain. The ends were cut back, 5 bases at V and 7 bases at J, with 24 bases in the middle. The CDR3 contains 16 residues. The CDR3 nucleotides are TGTGCCAGCAGTGGAGGGCATGGGCAGGGTCTCAGTGAGCAGTACGTC. Residues: CASSGGHGQGLSEQYV.

This clonotype was counted only a few times. The V and J genes are TRBV7-9 and TRBJ2-7, with D perhaps TRBD1 (6 bases). Trimming stripped 4 bases from V and 0 bases from J, with 13 bases between. CDR3 size: 15 residues. Looked up from germline, CDR1 is SEHNR and CDR2 is FQNEAQ (reference sequence). CDR3 protein: CASSSPTGPSYEQYV. CDR3 nucleotide sequence: TGTGCCAGCAGCTCGCCGACAGGCCCCTCCTACGAGCAGTACGTC.

The chain combines TRBV4-2 with TRBJ1-5; D ambiguous. Trimming stripped 3 bases from V and 3 bases from J, with 15 bases between. The V gene's germline CDR1 is LGHNA and CDR2 YNFKEQ. The length of the CDR3 is 16 residues. The CDR3 region has the DNA TGTGCCAGCAGCCAGGAACTAGCGGCCCACAATCAGCCCCAGCATTTT. Protein: CASSQELAAHNQPQHF.

This clonotype was seen ten or more times. The chain employs TRBV27 and TRBJ2-7, with a possible D match to TRBD1 (6 bases). Germline lookup yields CDR1 MNHEY and CDR2 SMNVEV (reference sequence). The CDR3 is 12 amino acids. V was shortened by 8 bases and J by 7 bases, with 15 bases between the two germline ends. The CDR3 protein is CASSTFQGEQYF. CDR3 sequence (DNA): TGTGCCAGCTCTACTTTCCAGGGGGAGCAGTACTTC.